Sequencing of this T cell receptor beta chain was carried out in a study of CD8+ T cells in alopecia areata. Study-level information: Scoring of treated patients' severity used the percentage of affected scalp area. Findings and limits, study-wide: Mice showed TCR sharing more clearly than patients did, possibly owing to HLA. Alopecia totalis/universalis scalp especially showed more expanded CD8+ clones than normal scalp.

Treatment noted: oral pan-JAK inhibitor, 5-10 mg twice daily. The germline V and J ends were trimmed by 3 bases and 7 bases, with 10 bases remaining between them. Germline V lookup: CDR1 KGHSH, CDR2 LQKENI. The CDR3 sequence is 13 residues long. Details on this clone: Its target is not known.

Isolated RNA was reverse transcribed into cDNA used as the sequencing template. Using immunoSEQ multiplex PCR, the repertoire was profiled, and TCRdb retains in-frame clones only, with some absent. The table lists about 220,000 clones, approximately 57% of them singletons. Sequenced here: CD4+ T cells sorted from blood, sampled at week 4, from a patient treated with tofacitinib. The receptor was isolated from a human donor with alopecia areata. The genes are TRBV18 and TRBJ1-5; possibly TRBD1 for D (6 bases). The CDR3 region has the DNA TGTGCCAGCTCACCCCGGGGGCGGCAGCCCCAGCATTTT. The encoded protein is CASSPRGRQPQHF.